This T cell receptor beta chain was captured in a study of blood T cell repertoires in COVID-19. Concerning this clone: The germline gene is not matched at one end of the junction; a read error may be the cause.

Which cohort a participant joined came from the clinical history participants gave. The CDR3 runs to 18 residues. Germline V lookup: CDR1 SSHAT, CDR2 FNYEAQ (reference sequence). Sequencing was performed with immunoSEQ multiplex PCR; in TCRdb, only in-frame clones are kept and a portion is missing. The sample lists some 240,000 clones, 75% to 90% seen once, with about 3.3% in the top ten. The rearrangement links TRBV7-7 to TRBJ1-5; D is possibly TRBD1 (5 bases). The sequencing input was PBMCs or T cells enriched from blood (not recorded which). This TCR derives from a middle-aged woman with acute COVID-19. The CDR3: CASSTQITGLPINQPQHF. CDR3 nucleotide sequence: TGTGCTAGCAGCACTCAAATAACAGGCCTACCGATCAATCAGCCCCAGCATTTT.